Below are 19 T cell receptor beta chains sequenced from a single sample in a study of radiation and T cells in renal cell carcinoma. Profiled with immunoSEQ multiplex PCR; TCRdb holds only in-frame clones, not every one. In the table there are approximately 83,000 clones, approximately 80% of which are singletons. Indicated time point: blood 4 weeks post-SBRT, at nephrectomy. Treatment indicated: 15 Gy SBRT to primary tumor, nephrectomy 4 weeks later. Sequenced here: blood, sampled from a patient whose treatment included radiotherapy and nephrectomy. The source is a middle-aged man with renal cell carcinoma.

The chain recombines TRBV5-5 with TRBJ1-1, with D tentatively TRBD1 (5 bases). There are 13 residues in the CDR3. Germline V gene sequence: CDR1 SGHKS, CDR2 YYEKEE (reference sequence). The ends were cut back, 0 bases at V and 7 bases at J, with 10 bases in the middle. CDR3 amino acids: CASSLGTKLEAFF. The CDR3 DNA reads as TGTGCCAGCAGCTTGGGGACAAAGCTTGAAGCTTTCTTT.

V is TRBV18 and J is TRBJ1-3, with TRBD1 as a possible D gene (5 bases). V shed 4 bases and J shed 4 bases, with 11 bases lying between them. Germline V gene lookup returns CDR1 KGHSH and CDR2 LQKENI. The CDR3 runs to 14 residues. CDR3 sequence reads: CASSQPGSGNTIYF. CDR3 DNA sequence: TGTGCCAGCTCACAGCCAGGGTCAGGAAACACCATATATTTT.

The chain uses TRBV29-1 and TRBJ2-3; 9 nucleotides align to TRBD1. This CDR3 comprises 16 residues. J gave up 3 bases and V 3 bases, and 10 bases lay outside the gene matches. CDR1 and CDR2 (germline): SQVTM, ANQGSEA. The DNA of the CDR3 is TGCAGCGTTGACTTAACAGGGGGCAGTTTGACAGATACGCAGTATTTT. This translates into CSVDLTGGSLTDTQYF.

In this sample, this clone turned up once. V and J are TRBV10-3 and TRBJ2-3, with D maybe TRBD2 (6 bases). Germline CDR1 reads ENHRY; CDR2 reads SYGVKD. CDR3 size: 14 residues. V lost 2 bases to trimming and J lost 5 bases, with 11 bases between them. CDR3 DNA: TGTGCCATCAGTGAGGTGGAGGGGCTAGATACGCAGTATTTT. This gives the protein CAISEVEGLDTQYF.

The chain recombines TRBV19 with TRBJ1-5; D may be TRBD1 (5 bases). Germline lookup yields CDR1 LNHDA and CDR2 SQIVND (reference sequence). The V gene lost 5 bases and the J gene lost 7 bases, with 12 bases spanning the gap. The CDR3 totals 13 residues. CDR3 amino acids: CASSLQVWQPQHF. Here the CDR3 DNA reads TGTGCCAGTAGTCTACAGGTATGGCAGCCCCAGCATTTT.

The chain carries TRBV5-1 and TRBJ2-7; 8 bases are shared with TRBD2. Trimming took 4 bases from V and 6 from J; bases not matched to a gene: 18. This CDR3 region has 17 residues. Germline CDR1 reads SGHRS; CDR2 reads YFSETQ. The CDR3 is CASSLTLLAANLREQYF. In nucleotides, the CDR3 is TGCGCCAGCAGCCTGACCTTACTAGCGGCCAACCTCCGCGAGCAGTACTTC.

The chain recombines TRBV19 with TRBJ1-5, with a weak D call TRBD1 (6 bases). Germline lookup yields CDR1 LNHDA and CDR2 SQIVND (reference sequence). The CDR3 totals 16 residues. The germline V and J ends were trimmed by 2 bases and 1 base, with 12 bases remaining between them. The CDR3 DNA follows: TGTGCCAGTAGTATACCAGGGGCGGTAAGCAATCAGCCCCAGCATTTT. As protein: CASSIPGAVSNQPQHF.

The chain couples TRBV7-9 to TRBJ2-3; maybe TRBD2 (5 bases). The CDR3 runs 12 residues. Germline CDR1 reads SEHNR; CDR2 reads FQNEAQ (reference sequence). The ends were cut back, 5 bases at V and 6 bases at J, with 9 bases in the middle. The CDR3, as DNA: TGTGCCAGCAGCACTAGAGGGGATACGCAGTATTTT. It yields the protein CASSTRGDTQYF.

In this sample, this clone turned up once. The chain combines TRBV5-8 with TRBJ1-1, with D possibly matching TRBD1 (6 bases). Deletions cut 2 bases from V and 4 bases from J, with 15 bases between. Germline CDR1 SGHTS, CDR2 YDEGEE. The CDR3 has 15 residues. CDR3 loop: CASSFGHRGGTEAFF. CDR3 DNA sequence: TGTGCCAGCAGCTTCGGGCATCGAGGGGGCACTGAAGCTTTCTTT.

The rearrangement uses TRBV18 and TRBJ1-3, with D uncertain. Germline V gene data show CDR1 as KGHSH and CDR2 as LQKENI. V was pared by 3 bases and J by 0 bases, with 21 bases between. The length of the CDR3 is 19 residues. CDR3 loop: CASSPSGLSLRPSGNTIYF. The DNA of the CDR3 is TGTGCCAGCTCACCGTCAGGACTCTCACTAAGACCCTCTGGAAACACCATATATTTT.

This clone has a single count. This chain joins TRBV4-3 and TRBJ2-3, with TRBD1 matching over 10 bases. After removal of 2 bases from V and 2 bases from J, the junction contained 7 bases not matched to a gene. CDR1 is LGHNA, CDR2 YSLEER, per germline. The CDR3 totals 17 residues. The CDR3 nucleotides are TGCGCCAGCAGCCAAAGATTAGGGACAGGGGACACAGATACGCAGTATTTT. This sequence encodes CASSQRLGTGDTDTQYF.

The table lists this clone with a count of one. The CDR3 loop is CASSTGGETGELFF. CDR3 DNA sequence: TGTGCCAGCTCAACAGGGGGTGAAACCGGGGAGCTGTTTTTT. The rearrangement links TRBV28 to TRBJ2-2; 8 bases map to TRBD1. Germline V CDR1 and CDR2: MDHEN, SYDVKM. Losses at the gene ends were 8 bases for V and 5 bases for J; bases not matched to a gene: 7. CDR3 size: 14 residues.

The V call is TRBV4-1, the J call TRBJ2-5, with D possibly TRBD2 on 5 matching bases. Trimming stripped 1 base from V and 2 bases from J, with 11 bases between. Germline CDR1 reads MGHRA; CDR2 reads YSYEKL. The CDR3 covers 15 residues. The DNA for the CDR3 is TGCGCCAGCAGCCAAGGGGCCCGGGGACAAGAGACCCAGTACTTC. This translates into CASSQGARGQETQYF.

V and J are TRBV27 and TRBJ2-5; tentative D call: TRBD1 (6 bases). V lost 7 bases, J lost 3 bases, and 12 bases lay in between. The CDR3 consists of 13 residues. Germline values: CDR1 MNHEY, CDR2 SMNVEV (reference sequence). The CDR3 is CASTGVGEETQYF. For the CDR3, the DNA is TGTGCCAGCACAGGGGTCGGAGAAGAGACCCAGTACTTC.

The CDR3 DNA reads TGTGCCAGCAGTCTCAGCGGGGGGGACACCGGGGAGCTGTTTTTT. It translates to CASSLSGGDTGELFF. The gene calls are TRBV6-9 and TRBJ2-2; 10 nucleotides match TRBD2. V trimming: 5 bases; J trimming: 3 bases; junction bases outside the gene matches: 3. CDR3 size: 15 residues. CDR1 and CDR2 (germline): MNHGY, SVAAGI.

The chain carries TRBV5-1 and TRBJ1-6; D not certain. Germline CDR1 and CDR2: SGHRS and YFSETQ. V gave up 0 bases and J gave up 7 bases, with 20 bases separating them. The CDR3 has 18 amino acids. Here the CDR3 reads CASSLVPPTGSQNSPLHF. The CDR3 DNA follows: TGCGCCAGCAGCTTGGTCCCCCCAACCGGGTCCCAGAATTCACCCCTCCACTTT. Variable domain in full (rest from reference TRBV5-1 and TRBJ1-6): KAGVTQTPRYLIKTRGQQVTLSCSPISGHRSVSWYQQTPGQGLQFLFEYFSETQRNKGNFPGRFSGRQFSNSRSEMNVSTLELGDSALYLCASSLVPPTGSQNSPLHFGNGTRLTVT.

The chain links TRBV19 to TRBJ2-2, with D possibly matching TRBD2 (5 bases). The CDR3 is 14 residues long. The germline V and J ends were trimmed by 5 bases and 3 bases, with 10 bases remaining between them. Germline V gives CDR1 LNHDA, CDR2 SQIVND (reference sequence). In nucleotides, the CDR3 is TGTGCCAGTAGTCCCGCGGACTACACCGGGGAGCTGTTTTTT. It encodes CASSPADYTGELFF.

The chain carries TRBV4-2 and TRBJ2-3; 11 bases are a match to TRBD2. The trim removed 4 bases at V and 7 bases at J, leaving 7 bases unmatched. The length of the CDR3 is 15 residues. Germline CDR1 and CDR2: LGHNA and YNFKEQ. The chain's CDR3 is CASSRSTSGTYTQYF. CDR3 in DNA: TGTGCCAGCAGCCGATCGACTAGCGGGACATATACGCAGTATTTT.

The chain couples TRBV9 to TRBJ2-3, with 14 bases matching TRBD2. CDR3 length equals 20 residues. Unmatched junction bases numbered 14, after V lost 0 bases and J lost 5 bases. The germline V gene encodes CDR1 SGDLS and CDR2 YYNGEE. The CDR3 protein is CASSVGSGLAGVELGDTQYF. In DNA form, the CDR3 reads TGTGCCAGCAGCGTAGGTTCGGGACTAGCGGGAGTGGAGTTGGGAGATACGCAGTATTTT.